These 17 T cell receptor beta chains originate from one sample sequenced in a study of blood T cells in healthy people across ages. A J-beta primer mix and a sample-barcoded 5' primer were used in a second PCR of roughly 6 to 11 cycles. TCRdb called the 5' RACE reads again in MiXCR, with one record for every CDR3 protein. The table has around 1,900,000 distinct CDR3 sequences, about two fifths seen once; the top ten hold under 30%. The sample was blood. These receptors were obtained from a human donor in good health.

Turning to this clonotype: In this CDR3 the conserved last residue, phenylalanine or tryptophan, is missing, so a read error is likely. The chain links TRBV5-1 to TRBJ2-1; no reliable D call. The CDR3 length is 16 residues. Germline V CDR1 and CDR2: SGHRS, YFSETQ. V lost 4 bases and J 2 bases, leaving 16 bases between the germline ends. The CDR3 DNA reads as TGCGCCAGCAGCAAACCGACCCAGTCAGCCTACAATGAGCAGTTCTGC. Protein product: CASSKPTQSAYNEQFC.

The chain is built from TRBV4-1 and TRBJ2-7; D might be TRBD1 (6 bases). In germline, CDR1 is MGHRA, CDR2 YSYEKL. This CDR3 comprises 14 residues. The V and J ends lost 5 bases and 2 bases respectively, with 13 bases between them. The DNA for the CDR3 is TGCGCCAGCAGCATTAGGGACACCGCCTACGAGCAGTACTTC. It translates to CASSIRDTAYEQYF.

The chain joins TRBV5-1 to TRBJ2-5, with D perhaps TRBD2 (5 bases). Trimming shortened V by 6 bases and J by 0 bases, and 15 bases separated the two germline ends. CDR1 is SGHRS and CDR2 is YFSETQ in the germline V gene. The CDR3 extends over 15 amino acids. In nucleotides, the CDR3 is TGCGCCAGCATCGCGGGTGCCGCTTACCAAGAGACCCAGTACTTC. Amino acids: CASIAGAAYQETQYF. The full variable domain, with the rest looked up from reference TRBV5-1 and TRBJ2-5, is KAGVTQTPRYLIKTRGQQVTLSCSPISGHRSVSWYQQTPGQGLQFLFEYFSETQRNKGNFPGRFSGRQFSNSRSEMNVSTLELGDSALYLCASIAGAAYQETQYFGPGTRLLVL.

This clonotype has at least ten counts. This chain uses TRBV9 with TRBJ1-6; D gene ambiguous. V lost 3 bases, J lost 0 bases, and 10 bases lay in between. The CDR3 runs to 16 residues. CDR1 is SGDLS and CDR2 is YYNGEE in the germline V gene. The CDR3: CASSAHLSSYNSPLHF. CDR3 sequence (DNA): TGTGCCAGCAGCGCGCACCTTAGCTCCTATAATTCACCCCTCCACTTT.

This clonotype was seen more than once but under ten times. The CDR3 coding sequence is TGTGCCACCAGCAGAGACCCAGGGGTCTTCTATGGCTACACCTTC. Its protein is CATSRDPGVFYGYTF. V and J are TRBV15 and TRBJ1-2, with TRBD1 as a possible D gene (6 bases). Trimming stripped 0 bases from V and 4 bases from J, with 12 bases between. Germline V gives CDR1 LNHNV, CDR2 YYDKDF (reference sequence). The CDR3 totals 15 residues.

This clonotype has only a few counts. The rearrangement links TRBV5-1 to TRBJ2-6; TRBD1 matches 10 bases. The trim removed 1 base at V and 11 bases at J, leaving 3 bases unmatched. This CDR3 is 14 amino acids long. Germline CDR1 SGHRS, CDR2 YFSETQ. CDR3 DNA sequence: TGCGCCAGCAGCTTGTCTGGGACAGGGGACGTCCTGACTTTC. This encodes CASSLSGTGDVLTF.

The V call is TRBV29-1, the J call TRBJ2-3; D might be TRBD2 (6 bases). Trimming removed 6 bases from V and 3 bases from J, with 16 bases in between. This CDR3 has 14 residues. CDR1 and CDR2 from the germline V gene are SQVTM and ANQGSEA. The CDR3 is CSVGLGGSTDTQYF. The CDR3 DNA reads as TGCAGCGTGGGCCTCGGGGGTTCGACAGATACGCAGTATTTT.

This clonotype was detected only a few times. CDR3 in amino acids: CASSATGQTNSPLHF. As DNA, the CDR3 is TGTGCCAGCAGCGCCACCGGACAGACTAATTCACCCCTCCACTTT. This chain uses TRBV9 with TRBJ1-6, with D maybe TRBD1 (6 bases). The CDR3 has 15 residues. V dropped 3 bases and J dropped 6 bases, with 13 bases sitting between them. The germline V gene encodes CDR1 SGDLS and CDR2 YYNGEE. The variable domain in full, completed from reference TRBV9 and TRBJ1-6, reads DSGVTQTPKHLITATGQRVTLRCSPRSGDLSVYWYQQSLDQGLQFLIQYYNGEERAKGNILERFSAQQFPDLHSELNLSSLELGDSALYFCASSATGQTNSPLHFGNGTRLTVT.

This clonotype appeared many times. The rearrangement links TRBV7-2 to TRBJ2-5; a weak D match, TRBD2 (6 bases). V gave up 0 bases and J gave up 5 bases, with 10 bases separating them. Germline CDR1 and CDR2: SGHTA and FQGNSA. The CDR3 totals 14 residues. The CDR3 loop is CASSLAGAGETQYF. As DNA, the CDR3 is TGTGCCAGCAGCTTAGCCGGGGCGGGGGAGACCCAGTACTTC.

This clonotype is a singleton in its sample. The genes are TRBV6-6 and TRBJ2-5, with D perhaps TRBD1 (5 bases). From germline, CDR1 is MNHNY and CDR2 SVGAGI (reference sequence). The V and J ends lost 0 bases and 3 bases respectively, with 14 bases between them. This CDR3 spans 16 amino acids. The CDR3 coding sequence is TGTGCCAGCAGTTACTCGATTGCAGGGCGGAAAGAGACCCAGTACTTC. It codes for CASSYSIAGRKETQYF.

The chain has TRBV29-1 and TRBJ2-5; 7 bases match TRBD1. V shed 8 bases, J shed 5 bases, and the junction held 20 bases outside the gene matches. Germline V gene data show CDR1 as SQVTM and CDR2 as ANQGSEA. The CDR3 contains 16 residues. CDR3: CSINWDSFHLRETQYF. In DNA, the CDR3 is TGCAGCATTAATTGGGACAGCTTCCATTTGAGGGAGACCCAGTACTTC. The full variable domain, in which reference TRBV29-1 and TRBJ2-5 provide the parts outside the CDR3, is SAVISQKPSRDICQRGTSLTIQCQVDSQVTMMFWYRQQPGQSLTLIATANQGSEATYESGFVIDKFPISRPNLTFSTLTVSNMSPEDSSIYLCSINWDSFHLRETQYFGPGTRLLVL.

The chain has TRBV4-3 and TRBJ2-7, with D uncertain. Trimming cost V 4 bases and J 1 base, with 11 bases left between them. The CDR3 contains 14 residues. Germline values: CDR1 LGHNA, CDR2 YSLEER. CDR3 nucleotides: TGCGCCAGCAGCCTGGACGAGGCGTCCTACGAGCAGTACTTC. This sequence encodes CASSLDEASYEQYF.

The V gene is TRBV28, the J gene TRBJ2-3, with TRBD2 matching over 15 bases. With 5 bases clipped from V and 6 bases from J, the junction kept 9 bases outside the gene matches. This CDR3 has 17 residues. From germline, CDR1 is MDHEN and CDR2 SYDVKM. The chain's CDR3 is CASSARTSGGAYDTQYF. CDR3 DNA: TGTGCCAGCAGTGCCCGGACTAGCGGGGGGGCCTATGATACGCAGTATTTT.

This clonotype was seen just once. The chain couples TRBV7-2 to TRBJ2-1; D unresolved. The CDR3 length is 17 residues. Trimming stripped 0 bases from V and 6 bases from J, with 18 bases between. Germline assignment: CDR1 SGHTA and CDR2 FQGNSA. CDR3 amino acids: CASSLALSAAPPNEQFF. Here the CDR3 DNA reads TGTGCCAGCAGCTTAGCTTTGTCGGCTGCTCCCCCCAATGAGCAGTTCTTC.

A few counts support this clonotype. The chain employs TRBV20-1 and TRBJ1-6; no clear D gene. CDR1 DFQATT and CDR2 SNEGSKA come from the germline V gene (reference sequence). Trimming took 7 bases from V and 8 from J, leaving 15 bases between them. The CDR3 is 13 residues long. CDR3 residues: CSVRSYGDSPLHF. CDR3 DNA: TGCAGTGTTCGTTCCTACGGCGATTCACCCCTCCACTTT.

The chain couples TRBV28 to TRBJ2-1, with unresolved D. V shed 0 bases and J shed 0 bases, with 9 bases lying between them. CDR1 and CDR2 from the germline V gene are MDHEN and SYDVKM. The CDR3 runs to 16 residues. CDR3 sequence: CASSLWPRSSYNEQFF. The CDR3 nucleotides are TGTGCCAGCAGTTTATGGCCAAGGAGCTCCTACAATGAGCAGTTCTTC.

CDR3 amino acids: CASSGWGQNIQYF. The CDR3, as DNA: TGTGCCAGCAGTGGCTGGGGGCAAAACATTCAGTACTTC. This rearrangement joins TRBV12-3 or TRBV12-4 to TRBJ2-4; tentatively, D is TRBD1 (6 bases). CDR3 length: 13 amino acids. Trimming pared 5 bases from V and 5 bases from J, leaving 10 bases between.